This T cell receptor beta chain came from a study of CD8+ T cells in alopecia areata. Study results and limitations: Normal scalp showed lower clonality than lesional scalp, especially alopecia totalis/universalis.

Germline CDR1 is SGHRS and CDR2 is YFSETQ. The CDR3 loop spans 15 amino acids. V dropped 0 bases and J dropped 1 base, with 10 bases sitting between them. cDNA prepared by RNA extraction and subsequent reverse transcription served as the template for sequencing. Sequencing used immunoSEQ multiplex PCR; TCRdb keeps in-frame clones, though not all of them. The repertoire holds approximately 150,000 clones, with approximately 60% as singletons. This clone was found a few times. The antigen remains undetermined. The genes are TRBV5-1 and TRBJ1-1; D gene unclear. Sample: CD4+ T cells sorted from blood. This TCR came from a human donor in good health. CDR3 loop: CASSLAQVPNTEAFF. The DNA of the CDR3 is TGCGCCAGCAGCTTGGCCCAGGTCCCGAACACTGAAGCTTTCTTT.